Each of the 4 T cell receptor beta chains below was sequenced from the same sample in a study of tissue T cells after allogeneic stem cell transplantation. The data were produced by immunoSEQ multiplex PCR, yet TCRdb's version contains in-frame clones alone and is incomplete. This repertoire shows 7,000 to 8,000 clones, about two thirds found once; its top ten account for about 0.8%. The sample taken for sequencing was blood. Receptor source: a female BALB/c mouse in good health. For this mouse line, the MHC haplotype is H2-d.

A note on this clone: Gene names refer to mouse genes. Incomplete CDR3 DNA: TGTGCCAGCAGACGGGACAGTAATTCGCCCCTCTAC. Translated: CASRRDSNSPLY. The whole CDR3 protein reads CASRRDSNSPLYF. The chain uses TRBV13-3 and TRBJ1-6; 7 bases map to TRBD1. With the read ending 1 residue before the CDR3 end, the germline J gene is used to fill in that end. TRBJ1-6 has ORF status, its function being uncertain. The germline V gene has CDR1 NNHDY and CDR2 SYVADS. The V gene end was trimmed by 5 bases and the J gene end by 6 bases; junction bases not matched to a gene: 2. The CDR3 loop spans 13 amino acids.

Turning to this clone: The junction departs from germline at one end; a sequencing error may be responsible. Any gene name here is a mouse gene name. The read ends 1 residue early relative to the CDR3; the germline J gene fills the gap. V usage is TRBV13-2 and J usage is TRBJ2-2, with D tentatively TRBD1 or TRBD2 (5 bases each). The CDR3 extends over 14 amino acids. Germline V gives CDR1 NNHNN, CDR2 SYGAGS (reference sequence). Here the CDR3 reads CASGDAGGTGQLYF. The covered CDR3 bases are TGTGCCAGCGGCGATGCCGGGGGCACCGGGCAGCTCTAC.

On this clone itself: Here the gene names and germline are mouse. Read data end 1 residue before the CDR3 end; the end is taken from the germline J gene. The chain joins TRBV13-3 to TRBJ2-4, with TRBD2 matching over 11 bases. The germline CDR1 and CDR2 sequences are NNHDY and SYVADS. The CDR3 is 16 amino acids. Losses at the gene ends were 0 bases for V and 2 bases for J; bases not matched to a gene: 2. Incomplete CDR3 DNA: TGTGCCAGCAGTGATGGACTGGGGGGGGATCAAAACACCTTGTAC. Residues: CASSDGLGGDQNTLY. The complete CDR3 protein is CASSDGLGGDQNTLYF.

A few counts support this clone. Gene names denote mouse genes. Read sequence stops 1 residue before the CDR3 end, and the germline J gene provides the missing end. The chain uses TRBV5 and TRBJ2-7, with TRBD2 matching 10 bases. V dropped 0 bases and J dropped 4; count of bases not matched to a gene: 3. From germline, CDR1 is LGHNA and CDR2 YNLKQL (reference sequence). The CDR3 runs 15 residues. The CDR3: CASSQDLDWGYEQYF. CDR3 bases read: TGTGCCAGCAGCCAAGACCTGGACTGGGGGTATGAACAGTAC.